This T cell receptor beta chain appears in the sequencing data of a study of blood T cell repertoires in COVID-19 (TCRdb year 2020). Regarding the research as a whole: Samples covering the acute and convalescent phases of COVID-19 were provided by collaborators in the United States, Italy and Spain. The material from the prospective study consisted of cDNA or gDNA derived from T cells, B-cell-depleted T cells, or PBMCs. The repertoires were made available in a free public database intended to serve as a resource for research on the immune response to SARS-CoV-2. The samples were drawn from two sources: the first 160 participants of the ongoing ImmuneRACE study, and fewer than 1,500 subjects contributed by 6 global collaborators. Sample metadata almost always included a de-identified subject ID, COVID-19 status, age in years and sex. Deeply sampled blood TCRbeta repertoires from subjects exposed to, actively infected with, or recovered from COVID-19 were included in the dataset. Where available, HLA class I and class II types were taken from metadata supplied by the sample provider and were not determined by assay-based typing. Paper-wide results and their limitations: The quantity of clinical and demographic metadata differed by source and by participant and was supplied without curation.

At one collaborating source in Seattle, patients were enrolled during active infection and were followed longitudinally through the course of disease. The collaborating institutions used their own protocols to collect whole blood in K2EDTA tubes. Collaborator samples were shipped for TCRbeta analysis as frozen whole blood, isolated PBMCs, or DNA extracted from either sample type. TCRbeta CDR3 regions were amplified from genomic DNA by means of the immunoSEQ Assay, a bias-controlled multiplex PCR. Concerning the study's data processing: Within the assay, amplification of reference gene primers was used to estimate how many nucleated cells each sample contained. To quantify the absolute abundance of each unique TCRbeta CDR3 rearrangement, sequence reads were collapsed and filtered. Productive Simpson clonality was computed per sample as the square root of Simpson's diversity index over productive rearrangements. TCRdb's version of the immuneACCESS table is confined to in-frame rearrangements and falls short of the full clone set. An unresolved V gene accounts for under half of the shortfall where checked; the remainder is of unknown origin. V and J calls and clone size follow that table, whereas D and trimming were derived from the DNA. The sample table holds 380,000 or so clones, of which less than 90% were seen once. Just over 7% of the sample belongs to the ten largest clones.

As concerns this clone: The antigen it recognizes is unknown. Base qualities are missing; no much larger clone stands one base away.

The origin of this receptor is an older woman with COVID-19, enrolled during active disease. What was sequenced was peripheral blood.

The nucleotide sequence reads as follows: TGTGCCAGCAGCTCGGGGGGGTTGGGAAAGGCTGAAGCTTTCTTT. This codes for CASSSGGLGKAEAFF. The sequence links TRBV7-2 to TRBJ1-1; the best D guess is TRBD1, with 5 bases matching. The germline V gene gives CDR1 as SGHTA and CDR2 as FQGNSA. From the cysteine through the phenylalanine, the CDR3 covers 15 amino acids. Only CDR3 DNA is held: 45 bases, read in frame from base 1. The junction carries 18 bases between V and J, which are trimmed by 4 bases and 6 bases respectively. Outside the CDR3, residues come from the reference TRBV7-2 and TRBJ1-1 proteins, so the full variable domain is: GAGVSQSPSNKVTEKGKDVELRCDPISGHTALYWYRQSLGQGLEFLIYFQGNSAPDKSGLPSDRFSAERTGGSVSTLTIQRTQQEDSAVYLCASSSGGLGKAEAFFGQGTRLTVV.